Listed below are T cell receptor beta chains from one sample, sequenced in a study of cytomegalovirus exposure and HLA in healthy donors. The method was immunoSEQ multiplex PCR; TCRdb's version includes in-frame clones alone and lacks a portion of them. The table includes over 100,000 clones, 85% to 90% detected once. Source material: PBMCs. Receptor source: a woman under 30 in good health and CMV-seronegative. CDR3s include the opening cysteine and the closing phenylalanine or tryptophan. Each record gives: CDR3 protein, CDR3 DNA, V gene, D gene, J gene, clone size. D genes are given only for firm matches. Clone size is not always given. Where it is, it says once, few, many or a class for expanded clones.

CDR3aa: CASRLTGAGTEAFF
CDR3nt: TGTGCCAGCAGATTAACAGGGGCAGGGACTGAAGCTTTCTTT
v_gene: TRBV7-9
d_gene: TRBD1
j_gene: TRBJ1-1
abundance: NA

CDR3aa: CASSEGHPIYGYTF
CDR3nt: TGCGCCAGCAGCGAGGGACACCCTATCTATGGCTACACCTTC
v_gene: TRBV5-1
d_gene: NA
j_gene: TRBJ1-2
abundance: NA

CDR3aa: CASSDRDPLHF
CDR3nt: TGTGCCAGCAGTGATCGGGATCCCCTCCACTTT
v_gene: TRBV6-1
d_gene: NA
j_gene: TRBJ1-6
abundance: NA

CDR3aa: CASNRGGYQETQYF
CDR3nt: TGTGCCTCCAACCGAGGGGGATACCAAGAGACCCAGTACTTC
v_gene: TRBV19
d_gene: NA
j_gene: TRBJ2-5
abundance: NA

CDR3aa: CASSYSLLRRNIQYF
CDR3nt: TGTGCCAGCAGTTATTCCCTTCTGAGGAGAAACATTCAGTACTTC
v_gene: TRBV6-5
d_gene: NA
j_gene: TRBJ2-4
abundance: NA

CDR3aa: CASSFFQAGSNQPQHF
CDR3nt: TGTGCCAGCAGCTTTTTTCAGGCTGGTAGCAATCAGCCCCAGCATTTT
v_gene: TRBV5-6
d_gene: NA
j_gene: TRBJ1-5
abundance: once

CDR3aa: CASSLGTGSYGYTF
CDR3nt: TGTGCCAGCAGCTTGGGGACAGGGTCCTATGGCTACACCTTC
v_gene: TRBV5-4
d_gene: TRBD1
j_gene: TRBJ1-2
abundance: few

CDR3aa: CASSYDRANTGELFF
CDR3nt: TGCGCCAGCAGTTATGACAGGGCGAACACCGGGGAGCTGTTTTTT
v_gene: TRBV5-1
d_gene: TRBD1
j_gene: TRBJ2-2
abundance: NA

CDR3aa: CASSWDPGTGAEKLFF
CDR3nt: TGTGCCAGCAGCTGGGACCCCGGGACAGGCGCAGAAAAACTGTTTTTT
v_gene: TRBV5-6
d_gene: TRBD1
j_gene: TRBJ1-4
abundance: once

CDR3aa: CASRLGQGIDTQYF
CDR3nt: TGTGCCAGCAGACTTGGACAGGGGATAGATACGCAGTATTTT
v_gene: TRBV6-6
d_gene: TRBD1
j_gene: TRBJ2-3
abundance: NA

CDR3aa: CASSPPARGQPQHF
CDR3nt: TGTGCCAGCAGTCCCCCCGCCAGGGGACAGCCCCAGCATTTT
v_gene: TRBV6-1
d_gene: NA
j_gene: TRBJ1-5
abundance: once